The subject of this entry is one T cell receptor (beta chain). Its matching antigen is unknown. The entry originates in a study of OX40 agonist ivuxolimab in advanced cancers. Study background: Ivuxolimab was administered intravenously to patients at 0.01 to 10 mg/kg every 2 weeks. Earlier anti-PD-1, anti-PD-L1 or anti-CTLA-4 therapy was permitted; 40% had received some. General study results and limits: Dose levels from 0.1 to 3.0 mg/kg saw CD4+ and CD8+ blood T cells expand clonally by week 6.

V lost 5 bases and J lost 3; bases outside the gene matches: 14. This CDR3 region has 17 residues. The germline gives CDR1 SNHLY, CDR2 FYNNEI. The method was immunoSEQ multiplex PCR; TCRdb's version includes in-frame clones alone and lacks a portion of them. The sample gives tens of thousands of clones, approximately 84% of which show up once; 10% to 15% is in the top ten. Blood samples were obtained at baseline, cycle 4 day 1, and cycle 7 day 1. The receptor comes from an adult with an advanced solid tumor such as melanoma, head and neck, liver or kidney cancer. The source material was CD4+ or CD8+ T cells sorted from blood, sampled in a trial of the OX40 agonist ivuxolimab. The V gene is TRBV2, the J gene TRBJ2-5, with 8 nucleotides matching TRBD1. DNA for the CDR3: TGTGCCAGCAGTAAACCTTGGACAGGGCCTAGCAAAGAGACCCAGTACTTC. It codes for CASSKPWTGPSKETQYF.